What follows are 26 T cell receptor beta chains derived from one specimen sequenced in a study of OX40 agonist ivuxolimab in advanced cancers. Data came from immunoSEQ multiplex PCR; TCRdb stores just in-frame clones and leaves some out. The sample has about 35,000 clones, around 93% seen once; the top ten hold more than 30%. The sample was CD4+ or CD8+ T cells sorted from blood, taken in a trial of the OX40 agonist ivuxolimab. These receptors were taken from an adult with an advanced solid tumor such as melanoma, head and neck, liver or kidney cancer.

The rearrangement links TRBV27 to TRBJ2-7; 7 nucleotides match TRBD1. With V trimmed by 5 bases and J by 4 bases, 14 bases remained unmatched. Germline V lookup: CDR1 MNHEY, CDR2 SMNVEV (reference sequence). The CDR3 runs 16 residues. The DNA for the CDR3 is TGTGCCAGCAGTGTCACCGGGACAGCGGCGACTTACGAGCAGTACTTC. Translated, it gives CASSVTGTAATYEQYF.

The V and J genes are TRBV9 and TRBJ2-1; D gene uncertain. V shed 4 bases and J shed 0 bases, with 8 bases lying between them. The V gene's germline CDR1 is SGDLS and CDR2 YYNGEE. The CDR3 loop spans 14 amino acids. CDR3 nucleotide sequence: TGTGCCAGCAGCTTGGCAGGCTCCTACAATGAGCAGTTCTTC. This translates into CASSLAGSYNEQFF.

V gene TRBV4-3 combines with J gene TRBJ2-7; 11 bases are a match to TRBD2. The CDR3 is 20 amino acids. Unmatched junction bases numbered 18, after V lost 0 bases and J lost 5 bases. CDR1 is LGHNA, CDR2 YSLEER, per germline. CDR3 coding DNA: TGCGCCAGCAGCCAAGAGAGGCTACTAGCGGGAGAATTGAAGGAGGACGAGCAGTACTTC. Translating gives CASSQERLLAGELKEDEQYF.

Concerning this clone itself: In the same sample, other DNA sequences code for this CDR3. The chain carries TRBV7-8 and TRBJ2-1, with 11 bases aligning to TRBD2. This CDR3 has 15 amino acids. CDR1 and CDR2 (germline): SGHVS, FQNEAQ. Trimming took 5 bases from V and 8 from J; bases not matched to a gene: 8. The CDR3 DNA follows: TGTGCCAGCAGCCCACGACTAGCGGGAAGAGATGAGCAGTTCTTC. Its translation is CASSPRLAGRDEQFF.

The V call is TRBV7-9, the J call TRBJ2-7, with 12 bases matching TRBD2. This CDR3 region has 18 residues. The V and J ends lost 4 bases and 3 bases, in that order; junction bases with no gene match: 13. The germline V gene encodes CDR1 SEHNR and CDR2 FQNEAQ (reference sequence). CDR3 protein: CASSSTGLAGLVVYEQYF. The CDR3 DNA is TGTGCCAGCAGCTCCACCGGACTAGCGGGACTCGTTGTCTACGAGCAGTACTTC.

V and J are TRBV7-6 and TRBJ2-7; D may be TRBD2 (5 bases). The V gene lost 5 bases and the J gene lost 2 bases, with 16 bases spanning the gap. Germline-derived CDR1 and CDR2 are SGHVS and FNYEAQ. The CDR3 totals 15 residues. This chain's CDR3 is CASSTRPDGAYEQYF. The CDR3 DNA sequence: TGTGCCAGCAGCACTCGCCCCGACGGGGCCTACGAGCAGTACTTC.

CDR3 loop: CASMLGAGAYEQYF. In nucleotides, the CDR3 is TGTGCCAGCATGCTAGGGGCCGGAGCCTACGAGCAGTACTTC. The V call is TRBV27, the J call TRBJ2-7; maybe TRBD1 (5 bases). This CDR3 is built from 14 residues. V was clipped by 7 bases and J by 2 bases, with 15 bases between them. The germline CDR1 and CDR2 sequences are MNHEY and SMNVEV (reference sequence).

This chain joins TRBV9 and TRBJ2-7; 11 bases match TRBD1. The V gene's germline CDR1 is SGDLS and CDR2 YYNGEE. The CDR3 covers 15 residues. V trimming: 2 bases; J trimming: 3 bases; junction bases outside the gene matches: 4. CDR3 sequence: CASSVAGQGVYEQYF. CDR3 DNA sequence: TGTGCCAGCAGCGTGGCGGGACAGGGGGTCTACGAGCAGTACTTC.

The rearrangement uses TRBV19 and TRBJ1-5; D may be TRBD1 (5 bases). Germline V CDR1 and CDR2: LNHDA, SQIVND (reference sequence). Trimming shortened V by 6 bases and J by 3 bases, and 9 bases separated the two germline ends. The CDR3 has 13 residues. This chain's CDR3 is CASRGEYNQPQHF. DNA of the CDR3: TGTGCCAGTAGGGGGGAGTACAATCAGCCCCAGCATTTT.

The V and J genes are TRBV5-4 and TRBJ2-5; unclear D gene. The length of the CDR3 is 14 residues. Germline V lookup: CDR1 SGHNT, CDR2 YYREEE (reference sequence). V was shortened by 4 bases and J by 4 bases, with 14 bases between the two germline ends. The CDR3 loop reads CASSLTSPTETQYF. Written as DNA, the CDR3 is TGTGCCAGCAGCCTGACAAGCCCAACAGAGACCCAGTACTTC.

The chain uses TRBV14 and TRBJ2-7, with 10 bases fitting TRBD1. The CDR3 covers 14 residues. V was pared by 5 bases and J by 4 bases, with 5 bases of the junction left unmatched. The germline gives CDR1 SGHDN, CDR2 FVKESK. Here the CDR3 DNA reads TGTGCCAGCAGCTTGACAGGGGGCTCGTACGAGCAGTACTTC. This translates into CASSLTGGSYEQYF.

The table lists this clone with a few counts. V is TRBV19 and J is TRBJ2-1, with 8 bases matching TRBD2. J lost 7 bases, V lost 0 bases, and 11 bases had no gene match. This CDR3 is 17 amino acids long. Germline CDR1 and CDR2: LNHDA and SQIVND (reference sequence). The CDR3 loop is CASSIDDAGGRSNEQFF. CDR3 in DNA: TGTGCCAGTAGTATAGACGACGCGGGAGGCCGTTCAAATGAGCAGTTCTTC. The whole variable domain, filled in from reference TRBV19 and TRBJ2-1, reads DGGITQSPKYLFRKEGQNVTLSCEQNLNHDAMYWYRQDPGQGLRLIYYSQIVNDFQKGDIAEGYSVSREKKESFPLTVTSAQKNPTAFYLCASSIDDAGGRSNEQFFGPGTRLTVL.

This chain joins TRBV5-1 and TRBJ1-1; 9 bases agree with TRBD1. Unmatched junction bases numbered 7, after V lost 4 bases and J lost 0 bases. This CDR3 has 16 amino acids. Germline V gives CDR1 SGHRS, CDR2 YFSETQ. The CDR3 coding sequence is TGCGCCAGCAGCGGGGGACAGGGACTCATGAACACTGAAGCTTTCTTT. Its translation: CASSGGQGLMNTEAFF.

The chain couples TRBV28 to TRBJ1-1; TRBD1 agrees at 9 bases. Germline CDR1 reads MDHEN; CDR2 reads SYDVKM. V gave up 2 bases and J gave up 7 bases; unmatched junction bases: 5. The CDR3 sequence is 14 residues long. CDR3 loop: CASSLAGQGYEAFF. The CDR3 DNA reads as TGTGCCAGCAGTTTAGCGGGACAGGGTTATGAAGCTTTCTTT.

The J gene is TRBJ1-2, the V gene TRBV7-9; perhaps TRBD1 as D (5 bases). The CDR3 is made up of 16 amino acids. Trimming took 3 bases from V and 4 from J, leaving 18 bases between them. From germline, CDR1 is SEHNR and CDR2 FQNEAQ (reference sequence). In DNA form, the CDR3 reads TGTGCCAGCAGCTTCCCGGACACGGGCCATAGCTATGGCTACACCTTC. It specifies CASSFPDTGHSYGYTF.

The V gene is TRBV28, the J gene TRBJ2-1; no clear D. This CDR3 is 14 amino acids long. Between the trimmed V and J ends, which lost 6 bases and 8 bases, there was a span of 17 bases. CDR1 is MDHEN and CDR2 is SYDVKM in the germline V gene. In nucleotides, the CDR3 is TGTGCCAGCAGCCTTCGTAGGGCGCCTCATGAGCAGTTCTTC. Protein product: CASSLRRAPHEQFF.

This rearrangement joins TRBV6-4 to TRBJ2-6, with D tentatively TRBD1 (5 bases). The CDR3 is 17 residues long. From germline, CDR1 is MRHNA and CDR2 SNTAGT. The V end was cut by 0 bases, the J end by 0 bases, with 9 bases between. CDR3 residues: CASSDSQGHSGANVLTF. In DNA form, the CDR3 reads TGTGCCAGCAGTGACTCTCAGGGCCACTCTGGGGCCAACGTCCTGACTTTC.

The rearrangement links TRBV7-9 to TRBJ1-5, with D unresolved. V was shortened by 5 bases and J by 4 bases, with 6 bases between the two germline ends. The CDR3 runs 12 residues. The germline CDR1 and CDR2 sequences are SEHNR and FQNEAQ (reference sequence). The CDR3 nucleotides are TGTGCCAGCAGCGCCGCGAATCAGCCCCAGCATTTT. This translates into CASSAANQPQHF.

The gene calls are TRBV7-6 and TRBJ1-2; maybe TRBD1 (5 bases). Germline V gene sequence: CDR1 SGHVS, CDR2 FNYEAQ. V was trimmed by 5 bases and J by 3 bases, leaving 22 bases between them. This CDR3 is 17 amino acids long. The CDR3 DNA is TGTGCCAGCAGCCCCTATGGGGCGGGGCTGGAAGACTATGGCTACACCTTC. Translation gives CASSPYGAGLEDYGYTF.

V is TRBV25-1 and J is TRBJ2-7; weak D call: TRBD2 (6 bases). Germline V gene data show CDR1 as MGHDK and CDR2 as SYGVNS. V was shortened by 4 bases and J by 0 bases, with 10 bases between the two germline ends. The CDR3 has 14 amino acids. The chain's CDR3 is CASSADYLSYEQYF. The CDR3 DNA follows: TGTGCCAGCAGTGCGGACTACCTCTCCTACGAGCAGTACTTC.

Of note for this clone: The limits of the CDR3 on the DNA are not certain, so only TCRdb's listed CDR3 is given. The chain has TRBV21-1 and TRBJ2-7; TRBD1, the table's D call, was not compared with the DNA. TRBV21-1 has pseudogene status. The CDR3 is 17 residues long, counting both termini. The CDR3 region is CASSKFGQGAEAYEQYF.

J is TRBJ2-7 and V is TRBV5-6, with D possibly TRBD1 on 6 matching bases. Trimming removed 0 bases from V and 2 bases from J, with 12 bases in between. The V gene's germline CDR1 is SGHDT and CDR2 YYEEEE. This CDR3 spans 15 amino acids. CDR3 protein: CASSLGVTGPYEQYF. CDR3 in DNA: TGTGCCAGCAGCTTGGGGGTGACAGGACCCTACGAGCAGTACTTC. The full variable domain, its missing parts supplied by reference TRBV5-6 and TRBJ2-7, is DAGVTQSPTHLIKTRGQQVTLRCSPKSGHDTVSWYQQALGQGPQFIFQYYEEEERQRGNFPDRFSGHQFPNYSSELNVNALLLGDSALYLCASSLGVTGPYEQYFGPGTRLTVT.

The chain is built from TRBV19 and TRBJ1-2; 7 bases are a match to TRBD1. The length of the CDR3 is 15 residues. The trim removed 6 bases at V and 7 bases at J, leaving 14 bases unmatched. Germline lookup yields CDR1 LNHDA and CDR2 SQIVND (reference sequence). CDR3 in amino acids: CASSQINDRAGGYTF. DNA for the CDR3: TGTGCCAGTAGCCAGATAAACGACAGGGCTGGTGGCTACACCTTC.

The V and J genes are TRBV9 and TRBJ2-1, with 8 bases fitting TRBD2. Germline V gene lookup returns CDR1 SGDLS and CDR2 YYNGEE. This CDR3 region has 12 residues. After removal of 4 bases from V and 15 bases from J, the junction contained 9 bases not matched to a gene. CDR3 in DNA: TGTGCCAGCAGCCCTTTTTCGGGGGGGACGTTCTTC. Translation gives CASSPFSGGTFF.

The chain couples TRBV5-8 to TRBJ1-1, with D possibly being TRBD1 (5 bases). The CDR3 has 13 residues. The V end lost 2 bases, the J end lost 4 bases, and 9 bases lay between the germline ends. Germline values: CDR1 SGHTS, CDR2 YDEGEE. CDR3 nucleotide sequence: TGTGCCAGCAGCTTTGGGGGATTCACTGAAGCTTTCTTT. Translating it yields CASSFGGFTEAFF.

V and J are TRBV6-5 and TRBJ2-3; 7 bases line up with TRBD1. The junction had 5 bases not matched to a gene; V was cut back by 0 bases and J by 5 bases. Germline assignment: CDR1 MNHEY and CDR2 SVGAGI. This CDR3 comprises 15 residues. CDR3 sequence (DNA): TGTGCCAGCAGTTACTCGGGGACAGCCCAAGATACGCAGTATTTT. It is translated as CASSYSGTAQDTQYF.